This T cell receptor (beta chain) came from a study of blood T cell repertoires in COVID-19. Here immunoSEQ multiplex PCR was the method, and the copy in TCRdb shows in-frame clones only, minus some. The sample consists of 280,000 or so clones, roughly 85% of them appearing once. The germline gives CDR1 MNHEY, CDR2 SVGEGT. The CDR3 length is 12 residues. V shed 6 bases and J shed 3 bases, with 8 bases lying between them. The TCR was taken from a woman aged 40 to 50 who had recovered from COVID-19. Sequencing used PBMCs or T cells enriched from blood (not recorded which). The rearrangement joins TRBV6-2 or TRBV6-3 to TRBJ1-1; no reliable D call. This CDR3 reads CASSSSYTEAFF. For the CDR3, the DNA is TGTGCCAGCAGCTCTAGCTACACTGAAGCTTTCTTT.